This T cell receptor beta chain was identified in a study of CD8 T cells in Susac syndrome. The CDR3 is 15 amino acids. The germline gives CDR1 SGHTA, CDR2 FQGNSA. Trimming removed 5 bases from V and 3 bases from J; junction bases left unmatched: 9. Reverse transcription of roughly 0.45 to 1 ug RNA was carried out with random hexamers. TCRdb used MiXCR to reprocess the immunoSEQ multiplex PCR reads, holding one entry per CDR3 protein. Found here are about 120,000 distinct CDR3 sequences, 90% to 95% of them singletons; the top ten hold about 0.098%. This receptor was obtained from a human donor in good health. This chain links TRBV7-2 with TRBJ2-5; 7 nucleotides match TRBD2. The source material was CD4+ T cells from PBMCs. The CDR3 is CASSLRLAPEETQYF. The CDR3 DNA follows: TGTGCCAGCAGCCTCCGACTAGCCCCTGAAGAGACCCAGTACTTC.